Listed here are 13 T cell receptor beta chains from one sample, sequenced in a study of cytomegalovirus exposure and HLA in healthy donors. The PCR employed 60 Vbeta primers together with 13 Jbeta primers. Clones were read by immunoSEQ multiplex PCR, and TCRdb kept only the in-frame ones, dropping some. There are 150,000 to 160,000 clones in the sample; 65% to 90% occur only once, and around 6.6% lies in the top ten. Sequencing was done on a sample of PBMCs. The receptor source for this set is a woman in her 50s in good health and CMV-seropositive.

The CDR3 DNA is TGTGCCAGTAGTTTGCGGGGGGGGAACACAGATACGCAGTATTTT. Translating gives CASSLRGGNTDTQYF. The chain joins TRBV19 to TRBJ2-3; 9 bases are shared with TRBD2. J gave up 2 bases and V 5 bases, and 5 bases lay outside the gene matches. Germline CDR1 and CDR2: LNHDA and SQIVND (reference sequence). The CDR3 loop spans 15 amino acids.

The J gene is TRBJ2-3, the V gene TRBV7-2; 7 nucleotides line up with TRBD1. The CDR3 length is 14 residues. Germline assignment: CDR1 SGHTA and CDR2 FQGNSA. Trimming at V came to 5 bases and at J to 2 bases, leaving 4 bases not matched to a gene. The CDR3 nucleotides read TGTGCCAGCAGCCCGAGGGGGCTCACAGATACGCAGTATTTT. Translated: CASSPRGLTDTQYF.

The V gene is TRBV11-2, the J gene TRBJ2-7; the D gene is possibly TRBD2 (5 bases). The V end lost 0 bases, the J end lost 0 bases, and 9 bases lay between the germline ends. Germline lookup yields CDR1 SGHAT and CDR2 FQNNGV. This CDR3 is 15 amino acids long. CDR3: CASSLDRLTSYEQYF. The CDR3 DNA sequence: TGTGCCAGCAGCTTAGATAGACTAACCTCCTACGAGCAGTACTTC.

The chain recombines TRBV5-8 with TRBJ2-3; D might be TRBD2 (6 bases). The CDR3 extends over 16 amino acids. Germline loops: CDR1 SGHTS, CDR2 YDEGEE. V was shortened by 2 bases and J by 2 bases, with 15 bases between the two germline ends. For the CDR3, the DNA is TGTGCCAGCAGCTTTTCTGGGGGGAGTTTCACAGATACGCAGTATTTT. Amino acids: CASSFSGGSFTDTQYF.

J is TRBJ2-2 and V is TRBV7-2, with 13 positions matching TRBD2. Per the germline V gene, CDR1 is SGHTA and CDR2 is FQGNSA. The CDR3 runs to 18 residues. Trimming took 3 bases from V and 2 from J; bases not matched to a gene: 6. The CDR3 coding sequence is TGTGCCAGCAGCTTGCGACTAGCGGGGGGAGTTAACACCGGGGAGCTGTTTTTT. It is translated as CASSLRLAGGVNTGELFF.

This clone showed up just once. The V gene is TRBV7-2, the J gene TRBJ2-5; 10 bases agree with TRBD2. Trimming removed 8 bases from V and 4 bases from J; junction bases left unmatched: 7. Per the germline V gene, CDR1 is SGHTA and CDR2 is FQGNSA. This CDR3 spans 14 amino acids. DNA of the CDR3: TGTGCCAGCGGGACTAGCGACCCCCCAGAGACCCAGTACTTC. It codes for CASGTSDPPETQYF. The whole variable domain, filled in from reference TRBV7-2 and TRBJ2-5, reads GAGVSQSPSNKVTEKGKDVELRCDPISGHTALYWYRQSLGQGLEFLIYFQGNSAPDKSGLPSDRFSAERTGGSVSTLTIQRTQQEDSAVYLCASGTSDPPETQYFGPGTRLLVL.

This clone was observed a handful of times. The CDR3 reads CAISEQPPPDTQYF. CDR3 coding DNA: TGTGCCATCAGTGAACAGCCACCACCAGATACGCAGTATTTT. This rearrangement joins TRBV10-3 to TRBJ2-3; D call uncertain. V lost 3 bases and J lost 4, with 11 bases in between. The CDR3 sequence is 14 residues long. CDR1 and CDR2 from the germline V gene are ENHRY and SYGVKD.

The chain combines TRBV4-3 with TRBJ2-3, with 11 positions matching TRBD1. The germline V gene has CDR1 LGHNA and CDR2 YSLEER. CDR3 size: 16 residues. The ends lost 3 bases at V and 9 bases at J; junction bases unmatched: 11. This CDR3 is CASSQGGQGAYGTQYF. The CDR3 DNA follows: TGCGCCAGCAGCCAGGGAGGACAGGGGGCGTATGGGACGCAGTATTTT.

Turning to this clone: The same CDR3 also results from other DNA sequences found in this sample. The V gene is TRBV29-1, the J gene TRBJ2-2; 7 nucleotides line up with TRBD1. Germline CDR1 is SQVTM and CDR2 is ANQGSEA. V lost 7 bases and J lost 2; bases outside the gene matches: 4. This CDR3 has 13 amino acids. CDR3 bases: TGCAGCGCTGGGACAGCTAACACCGGGGAGCTGTTTTTT. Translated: CSAGTANTGELFF.

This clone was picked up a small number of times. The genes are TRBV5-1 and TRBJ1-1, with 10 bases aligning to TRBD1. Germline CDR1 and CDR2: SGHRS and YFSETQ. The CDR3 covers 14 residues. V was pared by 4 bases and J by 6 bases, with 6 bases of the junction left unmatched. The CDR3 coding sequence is TGCGCCAGCAGCCCCGGGACAGGGGTGGCTGAAGCTTTCTTT. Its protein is CASSPGTGVAEAFF.

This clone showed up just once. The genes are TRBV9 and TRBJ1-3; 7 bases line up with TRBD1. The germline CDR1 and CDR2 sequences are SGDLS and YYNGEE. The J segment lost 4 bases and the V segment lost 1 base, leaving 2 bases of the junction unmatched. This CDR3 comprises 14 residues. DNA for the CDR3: TGTGCCAGCAGCGTATGGGACAGAGGAAACACCATATATTTT. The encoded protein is CASSVWDRGNTIYF.

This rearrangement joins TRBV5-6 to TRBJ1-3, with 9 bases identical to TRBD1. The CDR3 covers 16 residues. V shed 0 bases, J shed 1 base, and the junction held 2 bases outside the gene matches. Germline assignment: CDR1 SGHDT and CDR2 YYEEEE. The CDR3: CASSLAGQGSGNTIYF. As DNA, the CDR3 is TGTGCCAGCAGCTTGGCGGGACAGGGATCTGGAAACACCATATATTTT.

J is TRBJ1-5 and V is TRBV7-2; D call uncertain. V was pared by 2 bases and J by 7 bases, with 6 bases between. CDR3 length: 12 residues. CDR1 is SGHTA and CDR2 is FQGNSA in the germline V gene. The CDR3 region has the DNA TGTGCCAGCAGCTTATCTACCCAGCCCCAGCATTTT. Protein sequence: CASSLSTQPQHF.